A selection of T cell receptor beta chains follows, all from one sample in a study of T cells in Graves' hyperthyroidism and ophthalmopathy. Using its own MiXCR run on the multiplex PCR reads, TCRdb lists one record per CDR3 protein. Of roughly 350,000 distinct CDR3 sequences listed, roughly 15% are singletons. The specimen sequenced was blood. These receptors were taken from a woman in her thirties or forties with Graves' ophthalmopathy. Both conserved end residues are part of each CDR3. A D gene is named only where the DNA matches it firmly. Rows may omit the clone size; those that give it use once, few, many or a size class.

j_call | v_call | clone_size | d_call | cdr3_nt | cdr3_aa
TRBJ2-5 | TRBV15 | NA | TRBD1 | TGTGCCACCAGCAGTCCTCGACAGGGACAAGAGACCCAGTACTTC | CATSSPRQGQETQYF
TRBJ1-4 | TRBV7-8 | few | NA | TGTGCCAGCAGCCAGGGGTCGCCTAATGAAAAACTGTTTTTT | CASSQGSPNEKLFF
TRBJ1-3 | TRBV10-3 | few | NA | TGTGCCATCAGGCGCGGGATGCCTGGAAACACCATATATTTT | CAIRRGMPGNTIYF
TRBJ2-5 | TRBV4-1 | few | NA | TGCGCCAGCAGCCCCCGAAATTCCGGGGAGACCCAGTACTTC | CASSPRNSGETQYF
TRBJ2-1 | TRBV9 | few | NA | TGTGCCAGCAGTTCCCGGGCGGCAAGCTACAATGAGCAGTTCTTC | CASSSRAASYNEQFF
TRBJ1-3 | TRBV10-3 | NA | NA | TGTGCCATCAGTGAGTCCTTTGGGTTCTCTGGAAACACCATATATTTT | CAISESFGFSGNTIYF
TRBJ1-2 | TRBV2 | many | NA | TGTGCCAGCAGTGAACTAGTGGGGCTTGCGGCTGGCTACACCTTC | CASSELVGLAAGYTF
TRBJ2-1 | TRBV29-1 | few | TRBD2 | TGCAGCGTTGTGGCGACTAGCGGGAGTCTGTCCTACAATGAGCAGTTCTTC | CSVVATSGSLSYNEQFF
TRBJ2-1 | TRBV7-6 | NA | TRBD2 | TGTGCCAGCAGCTTATTCGGACGGGGGGGCCTAGATGAGCAGTTCTTC | CASSLFGRGGLDEQFF
TRBJ2-3 | TRBV2 | many | NA | TGTGCCAGCAGCGGGGAACACACAGATACGCAGTATTTT | CASSGEHTDTQYF
TRBJ2-2 | TRBV7-9 | few | NA | TGTGCCAGCAGCGAGCCCAATGGACTGGATGGGGGCACCGGGGAGCTGTTTTTT | CASSEPNGLDGGTGELFF
TRBJ2-7 | TRBV7-2 | NA | NA | TGTGCCAGCAGCCCAGACCGCCACGAGCAGTACTTC | CASSPDRHEQYF
TRBJ2-3 | TRBV20-1 | many | NA | TGCAGTGCCCAAGAGTTAGGCACAGATACGCAGTATTTT | CSAQELGTDTQYF
TRBJ1-5 | TRBV7-2 | many | NA | TGTGCCAGCAGCTGGACATGGGGACAGCCCCAGCATTTT | CASSWTWGQPQHF
TRBJ1-6 | TRBV19 | NA | TRBD1 | TGTGCCAGCGGGACAGGGGGCCAATCCCCCCTCCACTTT | CASGTGGQSPLHF
TRBJ1-1 | TRBV28 | many | TRBD1 | TGTGCCAGCAGTTCGGACAGGGTGGGAATGGGGGACGCTGAAGCTTTCTTT | CASSSDRVGMGDAEAFF
TRBJ2-7 | TRBV27 | NA | TRBD1 | TGTGCCAGCAGTCGAGGACAGGGGACCTTTTACGAGCAGTACTTC | CASSRGQGTFYEQYF
TRBJ2-5 | TRBV24-1 | few | NA | TGTGCCACCAGTGATAGGAGACTAGTAGAGACCCAGTACTTC | CATSDRRLVETQYF